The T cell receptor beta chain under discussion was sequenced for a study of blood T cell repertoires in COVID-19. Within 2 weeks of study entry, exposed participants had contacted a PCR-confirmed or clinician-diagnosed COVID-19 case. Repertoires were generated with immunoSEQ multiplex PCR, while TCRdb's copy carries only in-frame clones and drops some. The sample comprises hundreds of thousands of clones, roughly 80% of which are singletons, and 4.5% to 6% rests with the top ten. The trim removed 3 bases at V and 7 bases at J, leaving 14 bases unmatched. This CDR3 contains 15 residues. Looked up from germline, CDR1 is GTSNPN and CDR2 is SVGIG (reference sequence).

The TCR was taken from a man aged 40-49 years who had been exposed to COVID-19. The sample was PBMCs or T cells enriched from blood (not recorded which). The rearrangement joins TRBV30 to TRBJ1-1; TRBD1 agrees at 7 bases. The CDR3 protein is CAWSHYSGGSVEAFF. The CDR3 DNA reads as TGTGCCTGGAGCCACTACTCAGGGGGGTCTGTTGAAGCTTTCTTT.